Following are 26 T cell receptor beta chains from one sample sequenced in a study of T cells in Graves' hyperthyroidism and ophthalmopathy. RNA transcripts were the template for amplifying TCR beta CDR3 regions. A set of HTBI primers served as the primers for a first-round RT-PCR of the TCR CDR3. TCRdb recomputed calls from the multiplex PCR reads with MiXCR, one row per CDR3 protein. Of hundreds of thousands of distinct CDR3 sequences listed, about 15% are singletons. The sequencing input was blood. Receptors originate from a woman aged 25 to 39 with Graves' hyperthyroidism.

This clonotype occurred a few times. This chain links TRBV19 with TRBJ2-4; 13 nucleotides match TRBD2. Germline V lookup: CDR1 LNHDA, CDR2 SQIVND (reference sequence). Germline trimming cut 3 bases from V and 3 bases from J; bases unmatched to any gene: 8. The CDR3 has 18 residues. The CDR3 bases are TGTGCCAGTAGTATGAGACTAGCGGGAGGTTCGGGCAAAAACATTCAGTACTTC. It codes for CASSMRLAGGSGKNIQYF.

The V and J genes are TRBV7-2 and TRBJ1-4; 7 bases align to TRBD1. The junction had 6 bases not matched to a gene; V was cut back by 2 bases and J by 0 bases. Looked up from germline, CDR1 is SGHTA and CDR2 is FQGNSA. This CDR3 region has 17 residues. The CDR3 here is CASSLRRQGSTNEKLFF. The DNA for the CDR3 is TGTGCCAGCAGCTTACGTAGACAGGGCTCAACTAATGAAAAACTGTTTTTT.

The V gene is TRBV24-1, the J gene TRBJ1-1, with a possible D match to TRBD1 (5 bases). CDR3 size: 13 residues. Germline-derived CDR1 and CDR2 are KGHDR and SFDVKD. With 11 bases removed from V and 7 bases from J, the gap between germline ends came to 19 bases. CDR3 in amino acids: CASSRRGDGEAFF. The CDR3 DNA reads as TGTGCCAGCAGCCGTCGGGGGGACGGTGAAGCTTTCTTT.

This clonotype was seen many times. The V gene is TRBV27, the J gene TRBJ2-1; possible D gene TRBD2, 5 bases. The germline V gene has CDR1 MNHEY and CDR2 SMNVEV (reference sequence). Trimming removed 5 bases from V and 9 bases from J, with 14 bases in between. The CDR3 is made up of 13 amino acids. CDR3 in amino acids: CASSPSSGIEQFF. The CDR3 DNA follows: TGTGCCAGCAGTCCGTCCTCCGGGATTGAGCAGTTCTTC.

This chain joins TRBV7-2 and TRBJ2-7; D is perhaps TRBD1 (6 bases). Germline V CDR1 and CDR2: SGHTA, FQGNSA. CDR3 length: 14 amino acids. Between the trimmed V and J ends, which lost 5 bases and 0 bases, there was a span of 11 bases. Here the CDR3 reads CASSPTGSSYEQYF. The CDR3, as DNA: TGTGCCAGCAGCCCAACAGGGAGCTCCTACGAGCAGTACTTC.

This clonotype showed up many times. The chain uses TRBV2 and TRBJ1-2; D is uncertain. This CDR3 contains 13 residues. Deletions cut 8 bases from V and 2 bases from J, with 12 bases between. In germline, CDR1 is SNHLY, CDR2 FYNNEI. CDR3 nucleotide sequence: TGTGCCAGCGAAAGGTTCGAGAACTATGGCTACACCTTC. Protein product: CASERFENYGYTF.

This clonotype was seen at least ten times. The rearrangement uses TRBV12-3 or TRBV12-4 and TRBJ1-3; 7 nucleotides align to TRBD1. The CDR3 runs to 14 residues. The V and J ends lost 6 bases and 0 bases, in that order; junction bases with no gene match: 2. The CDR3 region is CASRSGGSGNTIYF. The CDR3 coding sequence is TGTGCCAGCAGATCAGGGGGCTCTGGAAACACCATATATTTT.

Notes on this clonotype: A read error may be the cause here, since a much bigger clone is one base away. CDR3 sequence: CASSVSNQPQHF. In nucleotides, the CDR3 is TGTGCCAGCAGTGTTAGCAATCAGCCCCAGCATTTT. This chain joins TRBV6-4 and TRBJ1-5; D ambiguous. V shed 4 bases and J shed 0 bases, with 1 base lying between them. This CDR3 has 12 amino acids. Germline V gene sequence: CDR1 MRHNA, CDR2 SNTAGT.

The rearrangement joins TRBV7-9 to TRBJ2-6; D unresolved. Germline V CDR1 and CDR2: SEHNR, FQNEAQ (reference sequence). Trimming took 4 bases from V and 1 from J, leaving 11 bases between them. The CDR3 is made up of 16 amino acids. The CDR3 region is CASSSSWRSGANVLTF. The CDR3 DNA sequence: TGTGCCAGCAGCTCCAGCTGGCGGTCTGGGGCCAACGTCCTGACTTTC.

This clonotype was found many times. In nucleotides, the CDR3 is TGTGCCAGCAGTTACTCGTCAACGGGAGGATTCACAGATACGCAGTATTTT. Its protein is CASSYSSTGGFTDTQYF. This sequence joins TRBV6-6 and TRBJ2-3; 7 bases line up with TRBD2. Trimming cost V 0 bases and J 2 bases; bases outside gene matches: 8. CDR1 is MNHNY and CDR2 is SVGAGI in the germline V gene (reference sequence). The CDR3 is 17 residues long.

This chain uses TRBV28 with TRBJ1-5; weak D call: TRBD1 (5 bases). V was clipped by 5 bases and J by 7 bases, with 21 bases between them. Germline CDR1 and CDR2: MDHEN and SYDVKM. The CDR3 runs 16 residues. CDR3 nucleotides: TGTGCCAGCAGTCCGGCCCCCGGGACCGGAGTCCAGCCCCAGCATTTT. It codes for CASSPAPGTGVQPQHF.

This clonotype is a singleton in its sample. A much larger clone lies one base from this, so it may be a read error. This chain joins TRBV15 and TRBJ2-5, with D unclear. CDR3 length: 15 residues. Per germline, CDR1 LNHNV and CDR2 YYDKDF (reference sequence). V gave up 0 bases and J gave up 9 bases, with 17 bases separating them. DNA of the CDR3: TGTGCCACCAGCAGAGATGACGGGCGGATTGTGGCCCAGTACTTC. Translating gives CATSRDDGRIVAQYF. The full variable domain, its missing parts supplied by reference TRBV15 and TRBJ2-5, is DAMVIQNPRYQVTQFGKPVTLSCSQTLNHNVMYWYQQKSSQAPKLLFHYYDKDFNNEADTPDNFQSRRPNTSFCFLDIRSPGLGDTAMYLCATSRDDGRIVAQYFGPGTRLLVL.

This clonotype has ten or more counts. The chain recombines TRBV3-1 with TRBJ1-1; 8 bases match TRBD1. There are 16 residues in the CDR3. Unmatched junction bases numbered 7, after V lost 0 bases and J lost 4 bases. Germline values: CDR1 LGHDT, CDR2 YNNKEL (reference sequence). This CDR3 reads CASSQESGTGRTEAFF. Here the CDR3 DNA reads TGTGCCAGCAGCCAAGAGTCCGGGACAGGACGCACTGAAGCTTTCTTT.

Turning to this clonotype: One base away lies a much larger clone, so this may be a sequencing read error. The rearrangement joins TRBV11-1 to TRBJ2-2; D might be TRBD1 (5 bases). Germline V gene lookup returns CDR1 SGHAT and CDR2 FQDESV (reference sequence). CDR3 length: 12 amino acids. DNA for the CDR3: TGTACCAGCAGCCAGGGCACCGGGGAGCTGTTTTTT. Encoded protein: CTSSQGTGELFF. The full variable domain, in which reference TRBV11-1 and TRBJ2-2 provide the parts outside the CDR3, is EAEVAQSPRYKITEKSQAVAFWCDPISGHATLYWYRQILGQGPELLVQFQDESVVDDSQLPKDRFSAERLKGVDSTLKIQPAELGDSAMYLCTSSQGTGELFFGEGSRLTVL.

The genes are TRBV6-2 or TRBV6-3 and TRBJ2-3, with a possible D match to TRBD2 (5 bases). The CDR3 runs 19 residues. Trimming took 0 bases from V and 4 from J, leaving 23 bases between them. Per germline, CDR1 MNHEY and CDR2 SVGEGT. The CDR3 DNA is TGTGCCAGCAGTTACTCGAATGGGAACCCTAGCATTCTCGCAGATACGCAGTATTTT. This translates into CASSYSNGNPSILADTQYF.

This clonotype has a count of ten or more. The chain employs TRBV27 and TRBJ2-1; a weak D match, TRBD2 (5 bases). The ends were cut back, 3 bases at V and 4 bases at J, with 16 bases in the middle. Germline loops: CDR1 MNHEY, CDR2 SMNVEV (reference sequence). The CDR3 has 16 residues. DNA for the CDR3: TGTGCCAGCAGTTTCATAATGCCGTCGGGGTACAATGAGCAGTTCTTC. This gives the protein CASSFIMPSGYNEQFF.

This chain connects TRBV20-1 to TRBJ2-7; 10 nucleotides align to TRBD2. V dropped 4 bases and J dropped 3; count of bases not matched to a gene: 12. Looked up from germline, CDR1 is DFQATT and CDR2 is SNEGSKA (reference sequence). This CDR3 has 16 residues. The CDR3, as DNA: TGCAGTGCTAAGGGATCTAGCGGGAGAGAAAGCTACGAGCAGTACTTC. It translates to CSAKGSSGRESYEQYF.

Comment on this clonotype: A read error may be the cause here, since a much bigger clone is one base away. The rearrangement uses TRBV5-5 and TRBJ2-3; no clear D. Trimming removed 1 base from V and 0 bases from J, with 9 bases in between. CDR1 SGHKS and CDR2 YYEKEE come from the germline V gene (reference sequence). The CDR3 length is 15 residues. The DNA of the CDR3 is TGTGCCAGCAGCTTGTCTCCTTCTAGCACAGATACGCAGTATTTT. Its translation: CASSLSPSSTDTQYF.

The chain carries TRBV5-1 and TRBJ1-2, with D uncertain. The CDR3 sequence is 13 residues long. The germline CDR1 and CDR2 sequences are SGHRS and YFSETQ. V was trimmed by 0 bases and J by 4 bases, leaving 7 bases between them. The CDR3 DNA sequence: TGCGCCAGCAGCTTGGAAAAAACCTATGGCTACACCTTC. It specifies CASSLEKTYGYTF.

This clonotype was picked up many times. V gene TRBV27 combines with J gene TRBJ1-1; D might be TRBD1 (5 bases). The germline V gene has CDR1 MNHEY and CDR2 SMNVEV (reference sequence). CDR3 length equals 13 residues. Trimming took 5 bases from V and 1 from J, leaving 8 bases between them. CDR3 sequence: CASSTGTNTEAFF. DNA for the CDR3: TGTGCCAGCAGTACCGGGACGAACACTGAAGCTTTCTTT.

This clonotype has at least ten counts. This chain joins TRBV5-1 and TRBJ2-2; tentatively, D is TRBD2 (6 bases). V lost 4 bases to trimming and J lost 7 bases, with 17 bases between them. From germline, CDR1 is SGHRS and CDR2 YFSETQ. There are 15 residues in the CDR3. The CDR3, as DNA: TGCGCCAGCAGCCCGGGGACTGCCGGGGTCGGGGAGCTGTTTTTT. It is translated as CASSPGTAGVGELFF.

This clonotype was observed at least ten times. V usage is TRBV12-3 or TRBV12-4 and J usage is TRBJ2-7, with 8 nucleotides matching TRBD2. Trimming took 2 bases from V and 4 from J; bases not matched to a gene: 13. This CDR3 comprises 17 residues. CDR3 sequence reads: CASSLRPGLGAQYEQYF. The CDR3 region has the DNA TGTGCCAGCAGTTTAAGACCGGGACTAGGGGCCCAATACGAGCAGTACTTC.

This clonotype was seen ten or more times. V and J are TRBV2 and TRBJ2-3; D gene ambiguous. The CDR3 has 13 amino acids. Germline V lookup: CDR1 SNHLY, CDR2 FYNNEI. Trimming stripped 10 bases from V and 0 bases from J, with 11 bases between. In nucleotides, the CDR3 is TGTGCCAACAATCCGGGCAGCACAGATACGCAGTATTTT. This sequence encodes CANNPGSTDTQYF.

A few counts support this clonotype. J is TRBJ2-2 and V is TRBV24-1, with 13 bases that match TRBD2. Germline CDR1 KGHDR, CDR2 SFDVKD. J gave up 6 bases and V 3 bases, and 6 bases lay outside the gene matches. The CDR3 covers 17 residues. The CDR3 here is CATSDQLGLAGAGELFF. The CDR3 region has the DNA TGTGCCACCAGTGATCAACTAGGACTAGCGGGAGCCGGGGAGCTGTTTTTT.

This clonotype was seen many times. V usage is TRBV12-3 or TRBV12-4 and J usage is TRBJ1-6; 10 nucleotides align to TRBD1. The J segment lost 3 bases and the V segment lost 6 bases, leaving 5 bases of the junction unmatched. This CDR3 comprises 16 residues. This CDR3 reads CASSAGQGYYNSPLHF. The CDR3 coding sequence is TGTGCCAGCAGCGCGGGACAGGGGTACTATAATTCACCCCTCCACTTT.

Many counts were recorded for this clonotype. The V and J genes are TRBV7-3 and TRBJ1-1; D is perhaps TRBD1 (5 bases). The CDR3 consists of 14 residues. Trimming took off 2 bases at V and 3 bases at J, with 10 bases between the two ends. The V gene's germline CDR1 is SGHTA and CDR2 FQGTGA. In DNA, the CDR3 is TGTGCCAGCAGCTTAGGGGGATGGGACACTGAAGCTTTCTTT. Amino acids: CASSLGGWDTEAFF.